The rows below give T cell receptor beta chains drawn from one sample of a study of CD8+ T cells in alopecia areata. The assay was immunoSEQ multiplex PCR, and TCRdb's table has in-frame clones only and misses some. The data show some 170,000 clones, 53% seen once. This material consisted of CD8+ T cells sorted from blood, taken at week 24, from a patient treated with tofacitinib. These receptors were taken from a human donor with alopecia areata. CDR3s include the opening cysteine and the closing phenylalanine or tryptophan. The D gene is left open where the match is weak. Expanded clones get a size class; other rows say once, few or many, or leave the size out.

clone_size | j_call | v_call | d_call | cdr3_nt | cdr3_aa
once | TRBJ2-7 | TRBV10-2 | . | TGCGCCAGCAGTGTGGGGAGCTACGAGCAGTACTTC | CASSVGSYEQYF
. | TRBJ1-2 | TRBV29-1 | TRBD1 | TGCAGCGTTGGGACAGGGCTCCTAGATGGCTACACCTTC | CSVGTGLLDGYTF
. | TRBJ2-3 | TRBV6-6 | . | TGTGCCAGCAGTTGGTCGACACGCACAGATACGCAGTATTTT | CASSWSTRTDTQYF
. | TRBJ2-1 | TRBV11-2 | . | TGTGCCAGCAGCTTCGATGGGGAGAGCTCCTACAATGAGCAGTTCTTC | CASSFDGESSYNEQFF
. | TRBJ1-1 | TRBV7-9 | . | TGTGCCAGCAGCTTGGGGACTGAAGCTTTCTTT | CASSLGTEAFF
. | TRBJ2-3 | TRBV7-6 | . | TGTGCCAGCAGCTTAAGACAGTCTGGCACAGATACGCAGTATTTT | CASSLRQSGTDTQYF
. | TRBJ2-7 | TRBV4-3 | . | TGCGCCAGCAGCCAAGACAGGGATAGGACCTACGAGCAGTACTTC | CASSQDRDRTYEQYF
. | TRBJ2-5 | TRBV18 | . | TGTGCCAGCTCACCCGACAGCTCCTACCAAGAGACCCAGTACTTC | CASSPDSSYQETQYF
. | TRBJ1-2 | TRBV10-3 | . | TGTGCCATCAGTGTAGGGTCTGCTGGCTACACCTTC | CAISVGSAGYTF
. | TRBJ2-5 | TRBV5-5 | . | TGTGCCAGCAGCTTGCTGACTCCGGAGACCCAGTACTTC | CASSLLTPETQYF
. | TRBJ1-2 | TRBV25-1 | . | TGTGCCAGCAGCGACCCGACTGCGCCTAACTATGGCTACACCTTC | CASSDPTAPNYGYTF
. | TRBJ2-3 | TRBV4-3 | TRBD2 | TGCGCCAGCAGCCGATTAACCGGACTAGCGGGGGCCCGGATCGGTGATACGCAGTATTTT | CASSRLTGLAGARIGDTQYF
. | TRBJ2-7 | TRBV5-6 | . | TGTGCCAGCAGCCCTCCGAGCAGCTACGAGCAGTACTTC | CASSPPSSYEQYF
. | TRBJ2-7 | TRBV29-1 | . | TGCAGCGTTGAAACAGAGACCTACGAGCAGTACTTC | CSVETETYEQYF
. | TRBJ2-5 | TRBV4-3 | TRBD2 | TGCGCCAGCAGCCAAGGCCGGGGACTACCCAACCGAGAGACCCAGTACTTC | CASSQGRGLPNRETQYF
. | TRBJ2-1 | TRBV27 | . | TGTGCCAGCAGTATGAGCTCCTACAATGAGCAGTTCTTC | CASSMSSYNEQFF
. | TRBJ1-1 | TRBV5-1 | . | TGCGCCAGCAGCTTACAGGGCACTGAAGCTTTCTTT | CASSLQGTEAFF
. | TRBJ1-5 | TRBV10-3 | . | TGTGCCATCAGTCAAGGCGGGGGGCAGAATCAGCCCCAGCATTTT | CAISQGGGQNQPQHF
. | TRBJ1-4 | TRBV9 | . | TGTGCCAGCAGCGTAGGGGCAGGGGCGGCCGGCAGACTGTTTTTT | CASSVGAGAAGRLFF
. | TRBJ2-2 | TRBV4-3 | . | TGCGCCAGCAGGCTAGTCGAGATAACGAACACCGGGGAGCTGTTTTTT | CASRLVEITNTGELFF
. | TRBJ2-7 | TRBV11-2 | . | TGTGCCAGCAGCTCCATGATCACAGGGAACGAGCAGTACTTC | CASSSMITGNEQYF
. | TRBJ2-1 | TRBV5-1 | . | TGCGCCAGCAGCTTGAAGCAGGGGACTTACAATGAGCAGTTCTTC | CASSLKQGTYNEQFF
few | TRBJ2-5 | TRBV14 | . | TGTGCCAGCAGCCAAGATCTAGGAGAGACCCAGTACTTC | CASSQDLGETQYF
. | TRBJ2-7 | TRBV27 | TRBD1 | TGTGCCAGCAGTTTATCGACAGGGACCTACGAGCAGTACTTC | CASSLSTGTYEQYF
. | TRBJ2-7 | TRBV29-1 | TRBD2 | TGCAGCGTTGCCGGGACTAGATCCTACGAGCAGTACTTC | CSVAGTRSYEQYF
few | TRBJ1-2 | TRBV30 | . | TGTGCCTGGACTATCGGTGGGCACTATGGCTACACCTTC | CAWTIGGHYGYTF
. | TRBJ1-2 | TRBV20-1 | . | TGCAGTGCCTTACAGGGAGATGGCTACACCTTC | CSALQGDGYTF
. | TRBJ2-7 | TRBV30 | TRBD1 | TGTGCCTGGAGTCAGGGACAGGGGACCTACGAGCAGTACTTC | CAWSQGQGTYEQYF
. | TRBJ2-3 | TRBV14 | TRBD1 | TGTGCCAGCAGCCAAGGGACAGGGGATACGCAGTATTTT | CASSQGTGDTQYF
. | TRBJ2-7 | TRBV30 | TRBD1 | TGTGCCTGGGCCGGGACAGCCAACAGGGAGCAGTACTTC | CAWAGTANREQYF
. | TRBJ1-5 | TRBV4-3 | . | TGCGCCAGCAGCCAAGACAGGGTGAGCAATCAGCCCCAGCATTTT | CASSQDRVSNQPQHF
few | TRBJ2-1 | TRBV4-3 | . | TGCGCCAGCAGCCAAGTTCTTACAGCAGACAATGAGCAGTTCTTC | CASSQVLTADNEQFF
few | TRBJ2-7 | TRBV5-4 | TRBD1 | TGTGCCAGCAGCTTAGGACAGGGGAAGTACGAGCAGTACTTC | CASSLGQGKYEQYF
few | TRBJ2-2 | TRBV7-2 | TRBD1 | TGTGCCAGCAGCTTGGGGACAGGGGCCACCGGGGAGCTGTTTTTT | CASSLGTGATGELFF